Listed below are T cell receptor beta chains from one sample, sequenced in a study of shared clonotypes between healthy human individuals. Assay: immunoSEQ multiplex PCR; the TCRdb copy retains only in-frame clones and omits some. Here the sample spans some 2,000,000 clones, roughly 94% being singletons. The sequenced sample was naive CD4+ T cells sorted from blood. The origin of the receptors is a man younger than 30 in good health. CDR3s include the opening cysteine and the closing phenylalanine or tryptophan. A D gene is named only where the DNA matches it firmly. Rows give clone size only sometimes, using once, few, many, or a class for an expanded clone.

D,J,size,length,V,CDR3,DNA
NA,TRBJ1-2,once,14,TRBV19,CASTPTVPNYGYTF,TGTGCCAGTACCCCGACGGTACCTAACTATGGCTACACCTTC
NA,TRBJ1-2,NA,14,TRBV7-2,CASSLAVPNYGYTF,TGTGCCAGCAGCTTAGCCGTCCCTAACTATGGCTACACCTTC
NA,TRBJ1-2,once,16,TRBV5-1,CASSLGETYTNYGYTF,TGCGCCAGCAGCTTGGGGGAGACATATACCAACTATGGCTACACCTTC
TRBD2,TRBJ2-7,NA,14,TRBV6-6,CASLLAGGPYEQYF,TGTGCCAGCCTTCTAGCGGGAGGCCCCTACGAGCAGTACTTC
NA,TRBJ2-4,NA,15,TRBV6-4,CADGRGSLAKNIQYF,TGTGCCGATGGACGGGGATCCTTAGCCAAAAACATTCAGTACTTC
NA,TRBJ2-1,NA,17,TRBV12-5,CASGFTRGQGKLAEQFF,TGTGCTAGTGGTTTCACCCGTGGGCAGGGCAAGCTTGCTGAGCAGTTCTTC
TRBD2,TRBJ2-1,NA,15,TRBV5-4,CASSPTSGGPNEQFF,TGTGCCAGCAGCCCGACTAGCGGGGGGCCTAATGAGCAGTTCTTC
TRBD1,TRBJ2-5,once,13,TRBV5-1,CASSGGQGETQYF,TGCGCCAGCAGCGGGGGACAGGGAGAGACCCAGTACTTC
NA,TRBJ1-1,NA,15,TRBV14,CASSHNVGQNTEAFF,TGTGCCAGCAGCCACAACGTCGGACAGAACACTGAAGCTTTCTTT
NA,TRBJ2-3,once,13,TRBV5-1,CASGTDSTDTQYF,TGCGCCAGCGGGACGGACAGCACAGATACGCAGTATTTT
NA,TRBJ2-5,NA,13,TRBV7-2,CASSFEVVETQYF,TGTGCCAGCAGCTTTGAGGTTGTGGAGACCCAGTACTTC
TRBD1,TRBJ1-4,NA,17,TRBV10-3,CAISESAGGAANEKLFF,TGTGCCATCAGTGAGTCCGCAGGGGGAGCGGCTAATGAAAAACTGTTTTTT
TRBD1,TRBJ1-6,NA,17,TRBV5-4,CASSQEMTGTGISPLHF,TGTGCCAGCAGCCAAGAGATGACAGGGACGGGGATTTCACCCCTCCACTTT
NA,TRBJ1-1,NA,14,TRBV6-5,CASRRPGVGTEAFF,TGTGCCAGCAGGAGACCGGGGGTGGGGACTGAAGCTTTCTTT
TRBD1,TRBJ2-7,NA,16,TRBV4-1,CASSHKSGTGGGEQYF,TGCGCCAGCAGCCACAAATCCGGGACAGGGGGTGGTGAGCAGTACTTC
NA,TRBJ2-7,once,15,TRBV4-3,CASSQEAGSAYEQYF,TGCGCCAGCAGCCAAGAGGCGGGATCCGCCTACGAGCAGTACTTC
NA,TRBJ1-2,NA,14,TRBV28,CASSLKGRRHGYTF,TGTGCCAGCAGTTTAAAGGGTCGAAGGCATGGCTACACCTTC
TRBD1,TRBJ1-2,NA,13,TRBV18,CASSRGQNYGYTF,TGTGCCAGCTCAAGGGGGCAGAACTATGGCTACACCTTC
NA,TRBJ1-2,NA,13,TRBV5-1,CASSPQVNYGYTF,TGCGCCAGCAGCCCCCAGGTCAACTATGGCTACACCTTC
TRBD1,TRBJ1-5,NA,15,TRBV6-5,CASSYSQGQERPQHF,TGTGCCAGCAGTTACTCACAGGGGCAGGAGCGGCCCCAGCATTTT
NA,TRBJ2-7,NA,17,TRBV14,CASSPLGVSLSSYEQYF,TGTGCCAGCAGCCCTCTGGGGGTTAGCCTTAGCTCCTACGAGCAGTACTTC
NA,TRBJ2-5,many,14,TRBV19,CASSRDKNQETQYF,TGTGCCAGTAGTCGGGACAAGAACCAAGAGACCCAGTACTTC